The 3 T cell receptor beta chains in this list originate from one sample, sequenced in a study of T cell responses to AZD1222 COVID-19 vaccine. Method: immunoSEQ multiplex PCR; TCRdb's copy keeps in-frame clones and lacks some. The repertoire holds under 150,000 clones, with about nine tenths as singletons. Here the sequenced sample was peripheral blood, taken on day 0 of AZD1222 vaccination. These TCRs come from an adult in good health.

This clone occurred once. The V and J genes are TRBV5-1 and TRBJ2-1, with 10 bases identical to TRBD2. In germline, CDR1 is SGHRS, CDR2 YFSETQ. CDR3 size: 13 residues. V lost 3 bases to trimming and J lost 10 bases; unmatched junction nucleotides: 4. CDR3 bases: TGCGCCAGCAGCTCGGCGGGACTAGCGGAGCAGTTCTTC. It is translated as CASSSAGLAEQFF.

This chain links TRBV3-1 (or the pseudogene TRBV3-2) with TRBJ1-5, with D unclear. This CDR3 spans 14 amino acids. With 5 bases removed from V and 0 bases from J, the gap between germline ends came to 8 bases. Germline CDR1 LGHDT, CDR2 YNNKEL (reference sequence). The CDR3 sequence is CASSYGYSNQPQHF. Written as DNA, the CDR3 is TGTGCCAGCAGCTACGGGTATAGCAATCAGCCCCAGCATTTT.

This clone was seen just once. This chain joins TRBV19 and TRBJ1-2; 8 positions match TRBD1. With V trimmed by 1 base and J by 8 bases, 6 bases remained unmatched. The germline V gene has CDR1 LNHDA and CDR2 SQIVND (reference sequence). The CDR3 contains 14 residues. The CDR3 DNA reads TGTGCCAGTAGTATAGCAGACAGGGGAGGCGGCTACACCTTC. Protein: CASSIADRGGGYTF. Looking up the rest from reference TRBV19 and TRBJ1-2 gives the full variable domain: DGGITQSPKYLFRKEGQNVTLSCEQNLNHDAMYWYRQDPGQGLRLIYYSQIVNDFQKGDIAEGYSVSREKKESFPLTVTSAQKNPTAFYLCASSIADRGGGYTFGSGTRLTVV.